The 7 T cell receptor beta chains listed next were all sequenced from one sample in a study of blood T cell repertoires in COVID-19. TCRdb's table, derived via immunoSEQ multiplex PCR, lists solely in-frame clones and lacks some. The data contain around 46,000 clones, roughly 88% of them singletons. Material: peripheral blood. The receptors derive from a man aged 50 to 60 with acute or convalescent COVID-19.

The DNA for the CDR3 is TGTGCCAGCAGCTTAGGGGTTAGCCAGTTGATGGATGAGCAGTTCTTC. Amino acid sequence: CASSLGVSQLMDEQFF. V gene TRBV11-2 combines with J gene TRBJ2-1; no clear D gene. The CDR3 is made up of 16 amino acids. Germline CDR1 is SGHAT and CDR2 is FQNNGV. Trimming removed 1 base at V and 8 bases at J, with 18 bases between.

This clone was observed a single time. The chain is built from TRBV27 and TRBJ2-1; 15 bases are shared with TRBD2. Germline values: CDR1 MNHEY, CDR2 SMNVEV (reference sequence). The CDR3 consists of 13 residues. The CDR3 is CGSGTSGRNEQFF. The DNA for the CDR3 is TGTGGGTCCGGGACTAGCGGGAGGAATGAGCAGTTCTTC.

This CDR3 is CASSSPGTRVSLHF. CDR3 bases: TGTGCCAGCAGCTCGCCTGGGACACGGGTATCCCTCCACTTT. This chain uses TRBV7-9 with TRBJ1-6, with D tentatively TRBD1 (6 bases). CDR1 and CDR2 from the germline V gene are SEHNR and FQNEAQ (reference sequence). CDR3 length: 14 residues. V dropped 4 bases and J dropped 14 bases, with 18 bases sitting between them.

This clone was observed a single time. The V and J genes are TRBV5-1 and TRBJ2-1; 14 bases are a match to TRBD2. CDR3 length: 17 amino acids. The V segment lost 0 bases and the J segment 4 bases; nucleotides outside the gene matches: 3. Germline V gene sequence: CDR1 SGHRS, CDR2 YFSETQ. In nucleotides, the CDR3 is TGCGCCAGCAGCTTGGGAGGGACTAGCGGGGGATACAATGAGCAGTTCTTC. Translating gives CASSLGGTSGGYNEQFF.

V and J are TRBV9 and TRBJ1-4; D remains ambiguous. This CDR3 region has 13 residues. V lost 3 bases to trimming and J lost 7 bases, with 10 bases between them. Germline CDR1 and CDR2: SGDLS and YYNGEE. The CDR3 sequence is CASSDDWSEKLFF. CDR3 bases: TGTGCCAGCAGCGATGATTGGAGTGAAAAACTGTTTTTT.

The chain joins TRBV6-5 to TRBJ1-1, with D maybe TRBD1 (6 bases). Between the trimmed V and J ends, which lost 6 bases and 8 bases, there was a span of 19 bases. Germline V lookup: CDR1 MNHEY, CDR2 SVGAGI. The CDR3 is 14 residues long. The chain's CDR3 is CASRRLAGDAEAFF. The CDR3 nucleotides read TGTGCCAGCAGACGTCTTGCAGGGGATGCCGAAGCTTTCTTT.

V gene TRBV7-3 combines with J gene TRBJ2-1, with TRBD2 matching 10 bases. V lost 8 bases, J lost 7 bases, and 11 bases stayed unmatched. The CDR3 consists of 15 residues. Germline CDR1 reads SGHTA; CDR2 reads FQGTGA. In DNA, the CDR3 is TGTGCCAGCGCCCGCCGGCTAGCGGGAGAAAATGAGCAGTTCTTC. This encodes CASARRLAGENEQFF.